This TCR beta chain was identified in a study of vaccination effects on CD4 cells after COVID-19. Notes on the study in general: Marked clonal contraction of both clone types appeared late after vaccination. Cross-reactivity toward common cold coronaviruses was confined to only 1 of 255 vaccine-induced clones in healthy vaccinees.

Libraries were prepared by immunoSEQ multiplex PCR; TCRdb keeps only in-frame clonotypes and omits some of them. The repertoire holds tens of thousands of clones, with over 70% as singletons. CDR3 size: 14 residues. Germline CDR1 LNHDA, CDR2 SQIVND (reference sequence). V shed 5 bases and J 6 bases; nucleotides not matched to a gene: 8. Points on this clone: What it binds is not known.

Peptide-pool stimulation followed by sequencing identified expanded antigen-specific CD4+ clonotypes in the ViraFEST assay. When around nine days of culture had elapsed, CD4+ T cells were isolated. V and J are TRBV19 and TRBJ1-2; 8 bases align to TRBD1. The source material was CD4+ T cells from PBMCs cultured with HCoV-229E spike peptides, sampled before COVID-19 vaccination. The sequence was obtained from a human donor who received a COVID-19 vaccine. CDR3 sequence: CASSQMTGADGYTF. CDR3 DNA: TGTGCCAGTAGTCAAATGACAGGGGCTGATGGCTACACCTTC.